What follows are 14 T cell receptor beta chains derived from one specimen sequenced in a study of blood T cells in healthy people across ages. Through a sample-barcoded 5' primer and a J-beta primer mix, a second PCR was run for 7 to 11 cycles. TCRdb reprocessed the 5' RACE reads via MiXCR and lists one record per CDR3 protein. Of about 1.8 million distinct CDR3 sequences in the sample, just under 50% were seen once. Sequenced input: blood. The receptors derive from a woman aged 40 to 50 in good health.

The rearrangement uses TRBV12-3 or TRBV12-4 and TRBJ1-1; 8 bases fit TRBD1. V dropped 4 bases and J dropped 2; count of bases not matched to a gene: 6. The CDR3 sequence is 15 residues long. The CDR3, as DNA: TGTGCCAGCAGTTCGACCGGGACAGGCAACACTGAAGCTTTCTTT. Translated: CASSSTGTGNTEAFF.

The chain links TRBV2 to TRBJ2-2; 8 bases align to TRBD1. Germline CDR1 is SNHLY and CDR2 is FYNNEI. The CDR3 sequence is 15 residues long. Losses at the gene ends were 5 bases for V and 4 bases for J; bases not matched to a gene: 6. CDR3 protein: CASSWAGGLTGELFF. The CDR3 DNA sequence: TGTGCCAGCAGTTGGGCAGGGGGCCTCACCGGGGAGCTGTTTTTT.

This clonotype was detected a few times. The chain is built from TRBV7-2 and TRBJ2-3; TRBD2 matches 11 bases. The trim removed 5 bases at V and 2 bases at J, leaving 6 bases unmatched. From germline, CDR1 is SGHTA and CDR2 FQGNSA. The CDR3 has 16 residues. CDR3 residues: CASSLNSGGATDTQYF. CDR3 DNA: TGTGCCAGCAGCCTAAATAGCGGGGGGGCCACAGATACGCAGTATTTT.

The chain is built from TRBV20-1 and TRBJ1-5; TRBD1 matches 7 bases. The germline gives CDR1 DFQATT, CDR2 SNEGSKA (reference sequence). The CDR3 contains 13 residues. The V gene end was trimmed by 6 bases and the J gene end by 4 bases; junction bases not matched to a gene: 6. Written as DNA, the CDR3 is TGCAGTGCCACCCCAGGGGGGAATCAGCCCCAGCATTTT. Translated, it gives CSATPGGNQPQHF.

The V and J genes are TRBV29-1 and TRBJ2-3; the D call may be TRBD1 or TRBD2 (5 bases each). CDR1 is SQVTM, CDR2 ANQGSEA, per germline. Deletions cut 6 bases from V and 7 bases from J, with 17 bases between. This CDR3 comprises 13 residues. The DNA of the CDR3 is TGCAGCGTCCGGGACCCCACCTTCAATACGCAGTATTTT. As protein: CSVRDPTFNTQYF.

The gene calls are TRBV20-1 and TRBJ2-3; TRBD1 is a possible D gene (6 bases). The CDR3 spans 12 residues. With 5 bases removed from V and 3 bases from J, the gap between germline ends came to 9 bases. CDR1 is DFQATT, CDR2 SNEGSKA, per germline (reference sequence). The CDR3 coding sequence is TGCAGTGCTTACGGGACAACAGATACGCAGTATTTT. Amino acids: CSAYGTTDTQYF.

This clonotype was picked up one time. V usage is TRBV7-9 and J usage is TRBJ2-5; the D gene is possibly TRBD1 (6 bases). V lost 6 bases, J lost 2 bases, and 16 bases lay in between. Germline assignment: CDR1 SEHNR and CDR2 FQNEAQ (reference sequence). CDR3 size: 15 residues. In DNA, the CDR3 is TGTGCCAGCAGATCGACCCCGACAGGTCAAGAGACCCAGTACTTC. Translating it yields CASRSTPTGQETQYF.

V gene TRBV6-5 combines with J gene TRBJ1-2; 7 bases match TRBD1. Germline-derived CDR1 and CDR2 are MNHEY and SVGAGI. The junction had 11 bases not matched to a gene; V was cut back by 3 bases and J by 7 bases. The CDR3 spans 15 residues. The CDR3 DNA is TGTGCCAGCAGTTATTCCGGGACAGCGGGGTTTGGCTACACCTTC. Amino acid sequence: CASSYSGTAGFGYTF.

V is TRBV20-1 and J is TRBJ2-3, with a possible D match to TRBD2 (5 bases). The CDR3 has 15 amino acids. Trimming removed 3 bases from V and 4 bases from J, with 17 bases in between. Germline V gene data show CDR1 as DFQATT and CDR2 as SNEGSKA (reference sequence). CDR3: CSASRGASVADTQYF. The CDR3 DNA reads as TGCAGTGCTAGCCGGGGAGCGAGCGTGGCAGATACGCAGTATTTT.

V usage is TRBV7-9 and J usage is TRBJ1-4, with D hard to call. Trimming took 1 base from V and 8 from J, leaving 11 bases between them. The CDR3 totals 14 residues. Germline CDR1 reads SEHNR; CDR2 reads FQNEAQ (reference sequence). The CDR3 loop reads CASSLVGVNEKLFF. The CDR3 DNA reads TGTGCCAGCAGCTTAGTTGGGGTGAACGAAAAACTGTTTTTT.

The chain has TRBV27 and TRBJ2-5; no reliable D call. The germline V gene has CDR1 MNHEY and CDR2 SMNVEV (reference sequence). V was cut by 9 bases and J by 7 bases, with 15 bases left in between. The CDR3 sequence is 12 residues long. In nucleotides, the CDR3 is TGTGCCAGTAGAACTTATTCGGGGACCCAGTACTTC. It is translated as CASRTYSGTQYF.

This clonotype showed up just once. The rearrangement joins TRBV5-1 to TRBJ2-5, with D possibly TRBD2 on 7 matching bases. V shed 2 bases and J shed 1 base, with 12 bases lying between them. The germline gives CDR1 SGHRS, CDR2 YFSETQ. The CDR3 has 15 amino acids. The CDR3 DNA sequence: TGCGCCAGCAGCTTTAGGGGGGGACCCCAAGAGACCCAGTACTTC. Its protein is CASSFRGGPQETQYF.

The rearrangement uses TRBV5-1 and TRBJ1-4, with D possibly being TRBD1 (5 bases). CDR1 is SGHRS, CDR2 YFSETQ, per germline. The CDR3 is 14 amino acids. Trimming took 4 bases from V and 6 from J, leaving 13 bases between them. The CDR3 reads CASSPGRFDEKLFF. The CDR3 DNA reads TGCGCCAGCAGCCCAGGGAGGTTTGATGAAAAACTGTTTTTT.

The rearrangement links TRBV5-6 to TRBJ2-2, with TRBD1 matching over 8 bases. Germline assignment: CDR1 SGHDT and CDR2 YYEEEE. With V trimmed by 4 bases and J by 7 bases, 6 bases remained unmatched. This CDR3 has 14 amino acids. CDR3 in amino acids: CASSPGQGGGELFF. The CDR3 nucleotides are TGTGCCAGCAGCCCTGGACAGGGTGGCGGGGAGCTGTTTTTT.